The rows below give T cell receptor beta chains drawn from one sample of a study of neurological immune-mediated disorders. MiXCR was run by TCRdb on the 5' RACE reads, yielding one entry per CDR3 protein. This sample has about 95,000 distinct CDR3 sequences, with 3.5% found just once. Sequencing used PBMCs. The source is a woman aged 18-29 years with multiple sclerosis. The CDR3 runs from the conserved cysteine through the conserved F or W. D genes are given only for firm matches. Clone size is shown for a subset of rows, as once, few, many or a class of expanded clone.

clone_size	v_call	j_call	d_call	cdr3_aa	cdr3_nt
-	TRBV19	TRBJ1-5	-	CASSIDRKGGNQPQHF	TGTGCCAGTAGTATAGATCGCAAAGGGGGCAATCAGCCCCAGCATTTT
many	TRBV7-2	TRBJ2-5	-	CASSLATALGTQYF	TGTGCCAGCAGCTTAGCTACGGCTTTGGGGACCCAGTACTTC
many	TRBV15	TRBJ2-1	-	CATSRVLAGMGEQFF	TGTGCCACCAGCAGAGTGCTAGCCGGTATGGGTGAGCAGTTCTTC
many	TRBV12-3/TRBV12-4	TRBJ1-2	-	CASAQVNYGYTF	TGTGCCAGTGCCCAGGTTAACTATGGCTACACCTTC
many	TRBV6-5	TRBJ2-1	-	CASSLWLADNEQFF	TGTGCCAGCAGTCTGTGGCTAGCCGACAATGAGCAGTTCTTC
many	TRBV2	TRBJ1-2	-	CASRGEQIDGYTF	TGTGCCAGCAGGGGGGAACAGATCGATGGCTACACCTTC
many	TRBV27	TRBJ2-1	TRBD2	CASSLSSGLPSYNEQFF	TGTGCCAGCAGTCTATCTTCGGGACTACCCTCCTACAATGAGCAGTTCTTC
-	TRBV20-1	TRBJ1-5	TRBD1	CSATGTGNQPQHF	TGCAGTGCTACCGGGACAGGGAATCAGCCCCAGCATTTT
-	TRBV28	TRBJ2-5	TRBD1	CASSRGTEKETQYF	TGTGCCAGCAGCCGTGGGACAGAAAAAGAGACCCAGTACTTC
many	TRBV20-1	TRBJ2-2	-	CSRAAVTGELFF	TGCAGCAGGGCAGCAGTCACCGGGGAGCTGTTTTTT
many	TRBV5-1	TRBJ2-7	-	CASSPLGGYEQYF	TGCGCCAGCAGCCCTCTCGGAGGCTACGAGCAGTACTTC
many	TRBV7-9	TRBJ1-3	-	CASRVGYSGNTIYF	TGTGCCAGCAGGGTGGGATACTCTGGAAACACCATATATTTT
many	TRBV30	TRBJ2-3	-	CAWSTGSNTDTQYF	TGTGCCTGGAGCACAGGGTCAAACACAGATACGCAGTATTTT
many	TRBV7-6	TRBJ2-7	TRBD1	CASSRTGADEQYF	TGTGCCAGCAGCCGAACAGGGGCCGACGAGCAGTACTTC
many	TRBV28	TRBJ2-3	-	CASSLLAGTTDTQYF	TGTGCCAGCAGTTTATTGGCCGGGACCACAGATACGCAGTATTTT
many	TRBV7-2	TRBJ1-5	-	CASSLRQGQPQHF	TGTGCCAGCAGCTTAAGGCAGGGTCAGCCCCAGCATTTT
many	TRBV27	TRBJ2-5	TRBD1	CASSLRAGTVKETQYF	TGTGCCAGCAGTTTAAGGGCCGGGACAGTGAAAGAGACCCAGTACTTC
many	TRBV6-5	TRBJ1-6	-	CASSYEGGGAYNSPLHF	TGTGCCAGCAGTTACGAGGGAGGGGGGGCCTATAATTCACCCCTCCACTTT
many	TRBV4-2	TRBJ2-3	TRBD2	CASSQDLAGTDTQYF	TGTGCCAGCAGCCAAGATCTAGCGGGAACAGATACGCAGTATTTT
many	TRBV12-3/TRBV12-4	TRBJ2-3	TRBD1	CASSPGQGVTDTQYF	TGTGCCAGCAGTCCCGGACAGGGGGTAACAGATACGCAGTATTTT
many	TRBV29-1	TRBJ1-2	-	CSGGQGQNYGYTF	TGCAGCGGCGGGCAGGGGCAAAACTATGGCTACACCTTC
many	TRBV5-6	TRBJ1-3	-	CASSLLSGNTIYF	TGTGCCAGCAGCTTGCTTTCTGGAAACACCATATATTTT
many	TRBV27	TRBJ1-1	-	CASSPHRTSEAFF	TGTGCCAGCAGTCCCCACAGAACGTCTGAAGCTTTCTTT
many	TRBV30	TRBJ2-2	-	CAWKSWAGELFF	TGTGCCTGGAAAAGCTGGGCCGGGGAGCTGTTTTTT
many	TRBV12-3/TRBV12-4	TRBJ1-2	-	CASSNGHFGYTF	TGTGCCAGCAGTAATGGACATTTCGGCTACACCTTC
many	TRBV7-2	TRBJ2-3	-	CASSPYITDTQYF	TGTGCCAGCAGCCCATATATTACAGATACGCAGTATTTT
few	TRBV24-1	TRBJ2-2	-	CATSDPGPISGKLFF	TGTGCCACCAGTGACCCGGGCCCTATCTCGGGGAAGCTGTTTTTT
many	TRBV6-2/TRBV6-3	TRBJ2-1	-	CASSYSNEQFF	TGTGCCAGCAGTTACTCAAATGAGCAGTTCTTC
many	TRBV7-6	TRBJ2-2	TRBD2	CASSRGGLNTGELFF	TGTGCCAGCAGCCGCGGGGGGCTGAACACCGGGGAGCTGTTTTTT